Below, one TCR beta chain is given with its context. Methods used by the authors: Reference gene primers were amplified, and this amplification served to estimate nucleated cell counts. The table came from immunoSEQ multiplex PCR; TCRdb's copy has only in-frame clones and leaves some out. That table supplies the V and J calls and clone size; D and trimming were determined from the DNA. The table has over 200,000 clones, roughly 87% seen once; the top ten hold about 1.9%. This sample was included in a study of blood T cell repertoires in COVID-19. On the study more broadly: The United States, Italy and Spain provided the acute and convalescent COVID-19 samples. Nucleic acid was either cDNA or gDNA, and it came from T cells, B-cell-depleted T cells, or PBMCs.

Germline CDR1 is SGHAT and CDR2 is FQNNGV. The CDR3 is made up of 15 amino acids. With 1 base removed from V and 5 bases from J, the gap between germline ends came to 14 bases. The J gene is TRBJ2-5, the V gene TRBV11-2, with D tentatively TRBD2 (5 bases). The sequencing sample was made of peripheral blood. The receptor comes from a man between 40 and 49 years old with active or convalescent COVID-19. The CDR3 DNA reads as TGTGCCAGCAGCTTAGCTGCTAGCCCTCGGGAGACCCAGTACTTC. Translation gives CASSLAASPRETQYF.